This T cell receptor (beta chain) was documented in a study of T cells after yellow fever vaccination. TCRdb called the 5' RACE reads again in MiXCR, with one record for every CDR3 protein. In the table there are hundreds of thousands of distinct CDR3 sequences, 3% to 4.5% of which are singletons. This clonotype originated in a man in his late teens or twenties who received the YFV17D yellow fever vaccine. The source was PBMCs, collected on the day of the yellow fever booster vaccination.

The CDR3 nucleotides are TGTGCCAGCAGCTTATCGACAGGGGGCCAGCAGCCCCAGCATTTT. Translation: CASSLSTGGQQPQHF. The V gene is TRBV7-3, the J gene TRBJ1-5; 10 nucleotides match TRBD1. The trim removed 2 bases at V and 7 bases at J, leaving 5 bases unmatched. CDR1 and CDR2 (germline): SGHTA, FQGTGA. The CDR3 sequence is 15 residues long.